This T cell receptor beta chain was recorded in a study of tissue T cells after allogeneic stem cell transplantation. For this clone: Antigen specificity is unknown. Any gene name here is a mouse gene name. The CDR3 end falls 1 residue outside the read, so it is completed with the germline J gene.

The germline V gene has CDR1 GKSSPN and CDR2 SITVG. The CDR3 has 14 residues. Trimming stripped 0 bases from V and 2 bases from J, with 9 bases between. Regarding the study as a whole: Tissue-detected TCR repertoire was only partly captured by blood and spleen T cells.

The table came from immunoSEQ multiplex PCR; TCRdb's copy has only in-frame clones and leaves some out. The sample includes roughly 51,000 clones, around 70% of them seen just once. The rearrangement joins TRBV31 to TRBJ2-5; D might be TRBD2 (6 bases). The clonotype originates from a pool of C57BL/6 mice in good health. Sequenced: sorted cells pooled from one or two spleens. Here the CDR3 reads CAWSLAGVQDTQYF. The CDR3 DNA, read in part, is TGTGCCTGGAGTCTAGCTGGGGTCCAAGACACCCAGTAC.